This T cell receptor beta chain was observed in a study of cytomegalovirus exposure and HLA in healthy donors. General study results and limits: TCR beta V segments were, for the most part, productive about 87% or about 30% of the time in an earlier analysis. Reported findings show TCR beta sequences accurately forecast HLA-A and HLA-B alleles in most subjects.

The PCR made use of 60 Vbeta and 13 Jbeta primers. The method was immunoSEQ multiplex PCR; TCRdb's version includes in-frame clones alone and lacks a portion of them. This table holds roughly 120,000 clones, approximately 79% found once. Despite likely unrecorded immune exposures, the donors were nominally healthy at the time of sampling. Of note for this clone: What it recognizes is unknown.

The origin of this receptor is a man in his fifties or sixties in good health and CMV-seropositive. The sequenced sample was PBMCs.

The CDR3 DNA is TGTGCCAGCAGTCGAAACAGGGGCGTACCTGAAGCTTTCTTT. Translating it yields CASSRNRGVPEAFF. V gene TRBV6-5 combines with J gene TRBJ1-1; the match to TRBD1 covers 7 bases. The J segment lost 6 bases and the V segment lost 5 bases, leaving 9 bases of the junction unmatched. The germline gives CDR1 MNHEY, CDR2 SVGAGI. The CDR3 spans 14 residues.